These T cell receptor beta chains were read from a single sample in a study of T cell responses to AZD1222 COVID-19 vaccine. Generated by immunoSEQ multiplex PCR, the TCRdb table keeps only in-frame clones and is missing some. The sample lists approximately 210,000 clones, approximately 90% seen once, with around 3% in the top ten. Sequencing used peripheral blood, obtained 28 days after the second AZD1222 dose. These receptors all stem from an adult who received the AZD1222 COVID-19 vaccine. CDR3s include the opening cysteine and the closing phenylalanine or tryptophan. Each record gives: V gene, clone size, J gene, D gene, CDR3 DNA, CDR3 protein. The D gene is left open where the match is weak. Not all rows give a size; the values are once, few, many and, for expanded clones, a class.

TRBV29-1	-	TRBJ2-6	-	TGCAGCGTTGAAGATGGGGCGGAGGTGTCTGGGGCCAACGTCCTGACTTTC	CSVEDGAEVSGANVLTF
TRBV9	once	TRBJ1-2	TRBD1	TGTGCCAGCAGCTCCTACAGGGGAGCTAACTATGGCTACACCTTC	CASSSYRGANYGYTF
TRBV3-1/TRBV3-2	-	TRBJ2-3	-	TGTGCCAGCAGCCGACAGGCCGGTTCACCAATCGGCTATTTT	CASSRQAGSPIGYF
TRBV11-2	once	TRBJ2-6	TRBD1	TGTGCCAGCAGCAATAACAGGGGGCGGGGAACTGGGGCCAACGTCCTGACTTTC	CASSNNRGRGTGANVLTF
TRBV14	-	TRBJ1-6	-	TGTGCCAGCAGCCGCGGGACTTATCATAATTCACCCCTCCACTTT	CASSRGTYHNSPLHF
TRBV7-2	-	TRBJ1-5	TRBD1	TGTGCCAGCAGCCCTTCAGGGGGAATCAATCAGCCCCAGCATTTT	CASSPSGGINQPQHF
TRBV7-9	once	TRBJ1-4	-	TGTGCCAGCAGCCCGACGGGGGGCGGGCATGAAAAACTGTTTTTT	CASSPTGGGHEKLFF
TRBV3-1/TRBV3-2	-	TRBJ2-7	TRBD2	TGTGCCAGCAGCCCGACTAGCGGGAGCACCTACGAGCAGTACTTC	CASSPTSGSTYEQYF
TRBV5-1	-	TRBJ2-7	-	TGCGCCAGCAGCTTGGCAGGGACTTCTACCTACGAGCAGTACTTC	CASSLAGTSTYEQYF
TRBV19	-	TRBJ1-2	TRBD1	TGTGCCAGTAGTGGGACAGGGGGCTATGGCTACACCTTC	CASSGTGGYGYTF
TRBV7-2	-	TRBJ2-2	-	TGTGCCAGCAGCGTCCAGGGAGCCGGTACCGGGGAGCTGTTTTTT	CASSVQGAGTGELFF
TRBV27	few	TRBJ1-5	-	TGTGCCAGCAGTTTAGTGGGGGGCCAGCCCCAGCATTTT	CASSLVGGQPQHF
TRBV5-4	-	TRBJ2-5	-	TGTGCCAGCAGCTTGGGGGGGGTCGACCAAGAGACCCAGTACTTC	CASSLGGVDQETQYF
TRBV24-1	-	TRBJ2-3	-	TGTGCCACCAGTGGCGACATCTCTAGCACAGATACGCAGTATTTT	CATSGDISSTDTQYF
TRBV18	-	TRBJ2-3	TRBD2	TGTGCCAGCTCACCCGGACTAGCGGGAGGGCCCCAGGGAGATACGCAGTATTTT	CASSPGLAGGPQGDTQYF
TRBV30	-	TRBJ1-6	-	TGTGCCTGGAGTGTAAACTTGTCACCCCTCCACTTT	CAWSVNLSPLHF
TRBV28	-	TRBJ2-7	-	TGTGCCAGCAGCCCCCTTCCGGGGAAATTGGGCTACGAGCAGTACTTC	CASSPLPGKLGYEQYF
TRBV19	-	TRBJ1-2	-	TGTGCCAGTACTGCCGTCCGGCTAAGAGACTCATCCTATGGCTACACCTTC	CASTAVRLRDSSYGYTF
TRBV3-1/TRBV3-2	-	TRBJ2-7	-	TGTGCCAGCAGCCAATGGGGGATCTCTTCGGGGGAGCAGTACTTC	CASSQWGISSGEQYF
TRBV11-3	few	TRBJ2-3	TRBD2	TGTGCCAGCAGTGGTATTAGCGGGAGGGATACAGATACGCAGTATTTT	CASSGISGRDTDTQYF
TRBV7-9	once	TRBJ2-7	-	TGTGCCAGCAGCTTAGGCAGTGCGTACGAGCAGTACTTC	CASSLGSAYEQYF
TRBV5-1	-	TRBJ2-5	-	TGCGCCAGCAGCTTCCAGGGGGAGACCCAGTACTTC	CASSFQGETQYF
TRBV4-1	-	TRBJ1-1	-	TGCGCCAGCAGCCGCGGGGTTTTGGGGAACACTGAAGCTTTCTTT	CASSRGVLGNTEAFF
TRBV28	-	TRBJ2-2	TRBD1	TGTGCCAGCAGTCCCCCCCGGACAGGGCCTACCGGGGAGCTGTTTTTT	CASSPPRTGPTGELFF
TRBV19	-	TRBJ1-2	TRBD1	TGTGCCAGTAGTACACAGGGGGCTGGCGACTATGGCTACACCTTC	CASSTQGAGDYGYTF
TRBV20-1	-	TRBJ2-7	TRBD1	TGCAGTGCTAGTCGGACAGGAGGCGTCTACGAGCAGTACTTC	CSASRTGGVYEQYF
TRBV5-6	-	TRBJ1-5	TRBD1	TGTGCCAGCAGCTCGTGGGACAGGGGCAATCAGCCCCAGCATTTT	CASSSWDRGNQPQHF
TRBV2	-	TRBJ1-1	-	TGTGCCAGCAGTGAAGCGCTTCGAGGCCAAGAAGCTTTCTTT	CASSEALRGQEAFF
TRBV18	-	TRBJ1-1	-	TGTGCCAGCTCCCTTGGACAGCGGGGGACTGAAGCTTTCTTT	CASSLGQRGTEAFF
TRBV5-4	once	TRBJ2-1	-	TGTGCCAGCAGCCGATCCAATGAGCAGTTCTTC	CASSRSNEQFF
TRBV5-1	-	TRBJ2-7	TRBD1	TGCGCCACCTCACTGGACAGGACACGGGGCGAGCAGTACTTC	CATSLDRTRGEQYF
TRBV27	-	TRBJ1-4	-	TGTGCCAGCAACCCCGAGGAGGGACTGAAGAATGAAAAACTGTTTTTT	CASNPEEGLKNEKLFF
TRBV9	once	TRBJ2-2	TRBD1	TGTGCCAGCAGCCAGCTGGACAGGGGGTTGGGGGAGCTGTTTTTT	CASSQLDRGLGELFF
TRBV28	-	TRBJ1-1	TRBD1	TGTGCCAGCAGGGCCACAGGGGGCGCGGACACTGAAGCTTTCTTT	CASRATGGADTEAFF
TRBV27	-	TRBJ2-3	TRBD1	TGTGCCAGCAGTTCACAACCGGACAGGGGGCTTCGAGATACGCAGTATTTT	CASSSQPDRGLRDTQYF
TRBV4-1	-	TRBJ2-1	TRBD2	TGCGCCAGCAGCCAATTGAGACTAGCGCATGAGCAGTTCTTC	CASSQLRLAHEQFF
TRBV5-1	-	TRBJ1-6	-	TGCGCCAGCAGCCGATCCGGGACCACGAACGGTAATAATTCACCCCTCCACTTT	CASSRSGTTNGNNSPLHF
TRBV3-1/TRBV3-2	once	TRBJ2-1	TRBD2	TGTGCCAGCAGCCAATCTAGCGGGAGATCGGTCAATGAGCAGTTCTTC	CASSQSSGRSVNEQFF
TRBV30	-	TRBJ2-3	TRBD1	TGTGCCTGGAGCCCGGGGGGACAGGGAATTACAGATACGCAGTATTTT	CAWSPGGQGITDTQYF
TRBV7-6	-	TRBJ2-3	TRBD1	TGTGCCAGCAGCGCCCGGACAGGTAGCACAGATACGCAGTATTTT	CASSARTGSTDTQYF
TRBV7-8	-	TRBJ2-1	-	TGTGCCAGCAGCTTAGGAGGCAGGGGGGCGGTGCAGTTCTTC	CASSLGGRGAVQFF
TRBV5-1	-	TRBJ1-5	-	TGCGCCAGCAGCTCCCTAAGGGTGTATCAGCCCCAGCATTTT	CASSSLRVYQPQHF
TRBV5-4	-	TRBJ1-2	TRBD1	TGTGCCAGCAGCACGTGGGACAGGGGATACTATGGCTACACCTTC	CASSTWDRGYYGYTF
TRBV28	-	TRBJ2-1	TRBD2	TGTGCCAGCAGTCTCAAGCGGGGTAGCTCCTACAATGAGCAGTTCTTC	CASSLKRGSSYNEQFF